This T cell receptor beta chain was sequenced for a study of T cell repertoires in cytomegalovirus infection. TCRdb independently ran MiXCR on the reads; one entry per CDR3 protein. The table records more than 30,000 distinct CDR3 sequences, approximately 52% of them present only once. To note about this clonotype: Its antigen is as yet unknown.

The CDR3 is 16 amino acids. Trimming cost V 4 bases and J 8 bases; bases outside gene matches: 9. Germline V CDR1 and CDR2: SGHTA, FQGNSA. This receptor was obtained from a human donor in good health (CMV status not recorded). Some clones in this sample may be carry-over from other donors' samples. The specimen comprised CD8+ T cells from cultured PBMCs, sampled from culture after CMV antigen stimulation. The V gene is TRBV7-2, the J gene TRBJ2-1; TRBD2 agrees at 12 bases. CDR3 in amino acids: CASSSGLLAGGDEQFF. CDR3 nucleotides: TGTGCCAGCAGCTCAGGTTTGCTAGCGGGGGGGGATGAGCAGTTCTTC.